The 12 T cell receptor beta chains below come from one sample, sequenced in a study of blood T cells in healthy people across ages. It was with a sample-barcoded 5' primer and a J-beta primer mix that a second PCR of roughly 7 to 12 cycles was run. TCRdb re-called the 5' RACE reads with MiXCR, one entry per CDR3 protein. The table shows roughly 800,000 distinct CDR3 sequences, with about three fifths occurring only once. The sequenced material came from blood. These receptors were obtained from a man aged 30-40 years in good health.

This clonotype turned up a few times. The gene calls are TRBV2 and TRBJ2-1, with 11 bases identical to TRBD2. The CDR3 has 17 amino acids. CDR1 is SNHLY, CDR2 FYNNEI, per germline. Losses at the gene ends were 0 bases for V and 6 bases for J; bases not matched to a gene: 7. CDR3 DNA: TGTGCCAGCAGTGAAGCGCTTATAGGGACTAGCGGCAATGAGCAGTTCTTC. Translating gives CASSEALIGTSGNEQFF.

The rearrangement uses TRBV28 and TRBJ2-7, with D possibly matching TRBD2 (5 bases). The CDR3 is 13 amino acids. Germline V gives CDR1 MDHEN, CDR2 SYDVKM. V was trimmed by 2 bases and J by 5 bases, leaving 10 bases between them. The CDR3 sequence: CASSLIGVNEQYF. CDR3 DNA sequence: TGTGCCAGCAGTTTAATCGGGGTCAACGAGCAGTACTTC.

The rearrangement uses TRBV5-1 and TRBJ2-4; TRBD2 matches at 9 bases. The J call is in doubt because the DNA end fits TRBJ2-7 better. The germline V gene has CDR1 SGHRS and CDR2 YFSETQ. The CDR3 sequence is 15 residues long. CDR3: CASGKGGSGGYEQYF. The CDR3 DNA is TGCGCCAGCGGCAAAGGCGGTAGCGGGGGCTACGAGCAGTACTTC.

The chain has TRBV7-2 and TRBJ2-7; the match to TRBD1 covers 10 bases. Near its end, the DNA agrees better with TRBJ2-5, so the J call may be wrong. This CDR3 spans 17 amino acids. From germline, CDR1 is SGHTA and CDR2 FQGNSA. CDR3 residues: CASSFGTGVGLGETQYF. Written as DNA, the CDR3 is TGTGCCAGCAGCTTCGGGACAGGGGTCGGCTTGGGGGAGACCCAGTACTTC.

The chain uses TRBV18 and TRBJ2-5, with 7 positions matching TRBD1. Germline lookup yields CDR1 KGHSH and CDR2 LQKENI. The CDR3 sequence is 13 residues long. The V gene end was trimmed by 10 bases and the J gene end by 2 bases; junction bases not matched to a gene: 7. In DNA, the CDR3 is TGTGCCACTGGGGGACAGAATCAAGAGACCCAGTACTTC. Its protein product is CATGGQNQETQYF. Filled out from reference TRBV18 and TRBJ2-5, the complete variable domain reads NAGVMQNPRHLVRRRGQEARLRCSPMKGHSHVYWYRQLPEEGLKFMVYLQKENIIDESGMPKERFSAEFPKEGPSILRIQQVVRGDSAAYFCATGGQNQETQYFGPGTRLLVL.

The chain uses TRBV4-3 and TRBJ2-5, with D possibly TRBD2 on 7 matching bases. Deletions cut 3 bases from V and 1 base from J, with 15 bases between. The germline gives CDR1 LGHNA, CDR2 YSLEER. The CDR3 totals 16 residues. CDR3 DNA sequence: TGCGCCAGCAGCCATGTGGGGGGGCGAGGCCAAGAGACCCAGTACTTC. Its translation is CASSHVGGRGQETQYF.

This clonotype was detected only once. The rearrangement links TRBV6-6 to TRBJ2-1; TRBD1 aligns across 10 bases. The assigned J gene may be wrong: the sequence end matches TRBJ2-7 better. From germline, CDR1 is MNHNY and CDR2 SVGAGI (reference sequence). The CDR3 consists of 15 residues. The CDR3 nucleotides read TGTGCCAGCAGTGACATTGGACAGGGGGCCTACGAGCAGTACTTC. Translated: CASSDIGQGAYEQYF.

This clonotype was counted a few times. This chain uses TRBV12-3 or TRBV12-4 with TRBJ1-4; tentative D call: TRBD1 (5 bases). Trimming left V 6 bases short and J 4 bases short, with 12 bases between. This CDR3 spans 14 amino acids. CDR3 in amino acids: CASRTGTLNEKLFF. The DNA for the CDR3 is TGTGCCAGCAGAACCGGGACCCTTAATGAAAAACTGTTTTTT.

The chain combines TRBV7-8 with TRBJ2-3; 8 bases match TRBD2. Germline V gene sequence: CDR1 SGHVS, CDR2 FQNEAQ. The CDR3 runs 17 residues. The trim removed 5 bases at V and 0 bases at J, leaving 10 bases unmatched. The DNA for the CDR3 is TGTGCCAGCAGCCGGCGGACTAGCCAGAGGAGCACAGATACGCAGTATTTT. Encoded protein: CASSRRTSQRSTDTQYF.

The rearrangement links TRBV7-2 to TRBJ1-2, with 8 nucleotides matching TRBD1. The V gene end was trimmed by 1 base and the J gene end by 8 bases; junction bases not matched to a gene: 6. This CDR3 region has 14 residues. CDR1 is SGHTA and CDR2 is FQGNSA in the germline V gene. The CDR3 sequence is CASSLEAGGSGYTF. The CDR3 region has the DNA TGTGCCAGCAGCTTAGAGGCAGGGGGCTCCGGCTACACCTTC.

This clonotype has only a few counts. The gene calls are TRBV4-3 and TRBJ1-1; the D gene is possibly TRBD1 (6 bases). The CDR3 loop spans 15 amino acids. CDR1 is LGHNA and CDR2 is YSLEER in the germline V gene. The V and J ends lost 0 bases and 1 base respectively, with 9 bases between them. This CDR3 is CASSQEGGRNTEAFF. Written as DNA, the CDR3 is TGCGCCAGCAGCCAAGAAGGGGGTCGGAACACTGAAGCTTTCTTT.

The chain couples TRBV21-1 to TRBJ2-6; TRBD2 is the table's D call and was not checked against the DNA. TRBV21-1 is reported as a pseudogene. This CDR3 has 18 amino acids. This chain's CDR3 is CASSKVPLRSSGANVLTF. CDR3 nucleotide sequence: TGTGCCAGCAGCAAGGTCCCGCTTCGATCCTCTGGGGCCAACGTCCTGACTTTC.